The next 3 T cell receptor beta chains were all read from a single sample in a study of OX40 agonist ivuxolimab in advanced cancers. Sequencing was performed with immunoSEQ multiplex PCR; in TCRdb, only in-frame clones are kept and a portion is missing. The sample holds tens of thousands of clones; about 90% are singletons and the top ten take 5% to 5.5%. The input for sequencing was CD4+ or CD8+ T cells sorted from blood, taken in a trial of the OX40 agonist ivuxolimab. The receptors stem from an adult with an advanced solid tumor such as melanoma, head and neck, liver or kidney cancer.

The rearrangement joins TRBV29-1 to TRBJ2-3; 7 bases align to TRBD1. The CDR3 is 13 amino acids. J lost 4 bases, V lost 7 bases, and 8 bases had no gene match. CDR1 is SQVTM and CDR2 is ANQGSEA in the germline V gene. The CDR3 DNA is TGCAGCGCCCGAGGGGGCGTCGCAGATACGCAGTATTTT. It specifies CSARGGVADTQYF.

The rearrangement joins TRBV19 to TRBJ2-2; 12 bases are a match to TRBD2. V lost 5 bases and J lost 7; bases outside the gene matches: 11. The CDR3 is made up of 17 amino acids. Germline CDR1 and CDR2: LNHDA and SQIVND (reference sequence). The CDR3: CASSPSSGRVRGGELFF. Written as DNA, the CDR3 is TGTGCCAGTAGTCCCTCTAGCGGGAGGGTTCGGGGCGGGGAGCTGTTTTTT.

The rearrangement uses TRBV19 and TRBJ2-1; D remains ambiguous. Germline V gives CDR1 LNHDA, CDR2 SQIVND (reference sequence). Trimming removed 8 bases from V and 0 bases from J, with 17 bases in between. CDR3 length: 16 amino acids. This chain's CDR3 is CASSFWALSSYNEQFF. DNA of the CDR3: TGTGCCAGTTCCTTTTGGGCGTTAAGCTCCTACAATGAGCAGTTCTTC.